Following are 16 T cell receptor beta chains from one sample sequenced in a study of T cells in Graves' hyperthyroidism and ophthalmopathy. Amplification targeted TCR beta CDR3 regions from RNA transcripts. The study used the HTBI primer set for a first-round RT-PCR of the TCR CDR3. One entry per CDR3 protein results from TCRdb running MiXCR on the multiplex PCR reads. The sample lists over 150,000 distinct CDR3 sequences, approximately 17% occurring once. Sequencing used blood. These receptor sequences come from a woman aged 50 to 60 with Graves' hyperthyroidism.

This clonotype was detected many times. The CDR3 loop is CASSYLGRAEAFF. DNA for the CDR3: TGTGCCAGCAGTTACCTTGGGAGGGCTGAAGCTTTCTTT. The genes are TRBV6-5 and TRBJ1-1, with D unclear. This CDR3 has 13 amino acids. Germline CDR1 and CDR2: MNHEY and SVGAGI. V was cut by 2 bases and J by 6 bases, with 10 bases left in between.

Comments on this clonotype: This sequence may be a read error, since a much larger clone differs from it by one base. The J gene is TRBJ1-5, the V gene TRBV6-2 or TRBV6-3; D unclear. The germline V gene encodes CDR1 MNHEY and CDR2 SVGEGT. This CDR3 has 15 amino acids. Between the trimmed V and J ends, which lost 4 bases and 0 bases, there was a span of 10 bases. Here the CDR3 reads CASSSAHSSNQPQHF. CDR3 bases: TGTGCCAGCAGTTCCGCCCACTCTAGCAATCAGCCCCAGCATTTT.

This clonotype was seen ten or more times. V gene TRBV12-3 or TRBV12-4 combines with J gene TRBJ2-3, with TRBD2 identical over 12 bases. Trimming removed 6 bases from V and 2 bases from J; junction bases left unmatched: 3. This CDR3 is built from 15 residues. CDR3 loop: CASRSSGGVTDTQYF. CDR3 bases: TGTGCCAGCAGATCTAGCGGGGGGGTCACAGATACGCAGTATTTT.

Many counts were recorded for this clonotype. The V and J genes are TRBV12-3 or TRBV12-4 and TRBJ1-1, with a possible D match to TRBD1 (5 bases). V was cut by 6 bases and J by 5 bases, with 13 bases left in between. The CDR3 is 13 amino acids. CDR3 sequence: CASSPLGVTEAFF. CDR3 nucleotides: TGTGCCAGCAGCCCCTTGGGGGTAACTGAAGCTTTCTTT.

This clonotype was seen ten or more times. CDR3 sequence (DNA): TGCGCCAGCAGCTTTGGGACAGGTGGCAATTCACCCCTCCACTTT. Translation: CASSFGTGGNSPLHF. V usage is TRBV5-1 and J usage is TRBJ1-6; 8 nucleotides match TRBD1. CDR1 SGHRS and CDR2 YFSETQ come from the germline V gene. The CDR3 loop spans 15 amino acids. V lost 2 bases, J lost 7 bases, and 5 bases stayed unmatched.

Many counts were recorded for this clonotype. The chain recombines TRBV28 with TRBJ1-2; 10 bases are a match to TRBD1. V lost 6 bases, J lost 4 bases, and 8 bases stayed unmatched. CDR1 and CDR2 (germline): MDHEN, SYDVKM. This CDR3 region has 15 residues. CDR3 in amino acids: CASRGGQGSFYGYTF. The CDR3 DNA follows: TGTGCCAGCAGGGGGGGACAGGGGTCGTTCTATGGCTACACCTTC.

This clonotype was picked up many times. The CDR3 reads CASSPQGGSETQYF. The CDR3 DNA is TGTGCCAGCAGTCCTCAGGGGGGCAGTGAGACCCAGTACTTC. The chain uses TRBV28 and TRBJ2-5, with D perhaps matching TRBD1 (7 bases). CDR1 is MDHEN, CDR2 SYDVKM, per germline. The CDR3 has 14 amino acids. Trimming removed 5 bases from V and 5 bases from J, with 15 bases in between.

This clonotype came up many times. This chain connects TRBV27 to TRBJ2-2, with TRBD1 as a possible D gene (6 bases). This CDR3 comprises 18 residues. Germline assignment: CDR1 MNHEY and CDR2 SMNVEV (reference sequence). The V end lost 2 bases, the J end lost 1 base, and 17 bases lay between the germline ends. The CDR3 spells CASSLKGVGTQNTGELFF. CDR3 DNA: TGTGCCAGCAGTTTAAAGGGGGTCGGGACCCAGAACACCGGGGAGCTGTTTTTT.

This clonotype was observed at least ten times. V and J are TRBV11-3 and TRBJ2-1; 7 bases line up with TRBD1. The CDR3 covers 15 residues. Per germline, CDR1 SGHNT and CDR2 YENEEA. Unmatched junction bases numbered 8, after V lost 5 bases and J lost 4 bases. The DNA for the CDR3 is TGTGCCAGCAGCGCCCAGGGACAGCCATACAATGAGCAGTTCTTC. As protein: CASSAQGQPYNEQFF.

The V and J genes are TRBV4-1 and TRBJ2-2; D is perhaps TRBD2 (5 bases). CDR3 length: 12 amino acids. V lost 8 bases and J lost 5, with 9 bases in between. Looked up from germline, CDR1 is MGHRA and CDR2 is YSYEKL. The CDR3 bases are TGCGCCAGCTCGGGGTTAACCGGGGAGCTGTTTTTT. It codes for CASSGLTGELFF.

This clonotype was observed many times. This CDR3 reads CASSDGDREEKLFF. The DNA for the CDR3 is TGTGCCAGCAGCGACGGGGACAGGGAAGAAAAACTGTTTTTT. The J gene is TRBJ1-4, the V gene TRBV7-9, with 9 bases matching TRBD1. The CDR3 loop spans 14 amino acids. V was clipped by 5 bases and J by 8 bases; unmatched bases: 6. Germline lookup yields CDR1 SEHNR and CDR2 FQNEAQ (reference sequence).

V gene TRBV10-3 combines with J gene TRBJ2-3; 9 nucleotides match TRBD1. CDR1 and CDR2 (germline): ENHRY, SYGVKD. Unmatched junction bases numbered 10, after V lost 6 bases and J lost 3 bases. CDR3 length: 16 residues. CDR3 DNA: TGTGCCATCAGAGACCTCGAGACAGGGGGAACAGATACGCAGTATTTT. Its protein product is CAIRDLETGGTDTQYF.

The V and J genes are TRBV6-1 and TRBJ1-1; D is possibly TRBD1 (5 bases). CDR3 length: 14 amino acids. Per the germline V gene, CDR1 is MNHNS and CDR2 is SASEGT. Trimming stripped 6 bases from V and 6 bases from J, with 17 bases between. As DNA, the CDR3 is TGTGCCAGCAGACAGACGACAGTTGGTTCTGAAGCTTTCTTT. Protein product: CASRQTTVGSEAFF.

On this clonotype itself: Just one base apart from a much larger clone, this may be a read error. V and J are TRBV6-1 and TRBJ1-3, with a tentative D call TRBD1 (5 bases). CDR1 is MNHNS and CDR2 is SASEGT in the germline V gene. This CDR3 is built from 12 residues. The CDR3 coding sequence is TGTGCCAGCAGAACAGGCGGAAACGCCATATATTTT. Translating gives CASRTGGNAIYF.

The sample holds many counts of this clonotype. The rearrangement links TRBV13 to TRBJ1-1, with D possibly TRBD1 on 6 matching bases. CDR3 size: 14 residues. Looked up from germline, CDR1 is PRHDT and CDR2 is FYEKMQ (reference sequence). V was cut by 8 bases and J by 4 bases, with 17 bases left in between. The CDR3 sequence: CASRKTGRITEAFF. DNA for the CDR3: TGTGCCAGCCGCAAAACAGGGAGGATCACTGAAGCTTTCTTT.

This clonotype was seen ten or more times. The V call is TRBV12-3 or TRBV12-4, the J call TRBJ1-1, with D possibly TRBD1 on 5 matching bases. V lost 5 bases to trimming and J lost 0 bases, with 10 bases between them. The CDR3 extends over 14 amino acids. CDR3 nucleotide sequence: TGTGCCAGCAGTCATTCAGGGCTGAACACTGAAGCTTTCTTT. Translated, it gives CASSHSGLNTEAFF.